What follows is one TCR beta chain and its context. These data come from a study of blood T cell repertoires in COVID-19. At the level of the study: The origin of the acute and convalescent COVID-19 samples was the United States, Italy and Spain.

V was cut by 2 bases and J by 6 bases, with 7 bases left in between. The CDR3 runs to 12 residues. Germline loops: CDR1 MNHEY, CDR2 SVGAGI. Donors of Cohort 3 who recovered were those that had two negative PCRs, clearance, or symptom resolution. Profiled with immunoSEQ multiplex PCR; TCRdb holds only in-frame clones, not every one. The table includes 450,000 or so clones, about 90% detected once. V usage is TRBV6-5 and J usage is TRBJ1-1; possibly TRBD1 for D (6 bases). The sequenced sample was PBMCs or T cells enriched from blood (not recorded which). The sequence derives from a man between 18 and 29 years old who had recovered from COVID-19. The CDR3 reads CASSYRGSEAFF. The CDR3, as DNA: TGTGCCAGCAGTTACAGGGGGTCTGAAGCTTTCTTT.